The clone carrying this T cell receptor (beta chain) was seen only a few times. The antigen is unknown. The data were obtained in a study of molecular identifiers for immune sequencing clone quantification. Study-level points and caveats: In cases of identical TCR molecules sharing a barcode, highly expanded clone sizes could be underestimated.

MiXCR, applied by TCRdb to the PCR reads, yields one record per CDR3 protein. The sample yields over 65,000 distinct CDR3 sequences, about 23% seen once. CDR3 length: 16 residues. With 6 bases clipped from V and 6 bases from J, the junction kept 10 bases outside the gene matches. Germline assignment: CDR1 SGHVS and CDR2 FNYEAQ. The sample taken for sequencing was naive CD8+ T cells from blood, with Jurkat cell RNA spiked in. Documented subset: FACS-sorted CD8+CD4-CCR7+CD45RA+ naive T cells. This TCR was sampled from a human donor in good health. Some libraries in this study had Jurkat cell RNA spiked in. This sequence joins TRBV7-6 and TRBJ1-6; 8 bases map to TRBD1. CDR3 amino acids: CASSPLGTGFNSPLHF. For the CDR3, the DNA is TGTGCCAGCAGTCCCCTCGGGACAGGCTTTAATTCACCCCTCCACTTT. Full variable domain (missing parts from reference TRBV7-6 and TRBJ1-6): GAGVSQSPRYKVTKRGQDVALRCDPISGHVSLYWYRQALGQGPEFLTYFNYEAQQDKSGLPNDRFSAERPEGSISTLTIQRTEQRDSAMYRCASSPLGTGFNSPLHFGNGTRLTVT.